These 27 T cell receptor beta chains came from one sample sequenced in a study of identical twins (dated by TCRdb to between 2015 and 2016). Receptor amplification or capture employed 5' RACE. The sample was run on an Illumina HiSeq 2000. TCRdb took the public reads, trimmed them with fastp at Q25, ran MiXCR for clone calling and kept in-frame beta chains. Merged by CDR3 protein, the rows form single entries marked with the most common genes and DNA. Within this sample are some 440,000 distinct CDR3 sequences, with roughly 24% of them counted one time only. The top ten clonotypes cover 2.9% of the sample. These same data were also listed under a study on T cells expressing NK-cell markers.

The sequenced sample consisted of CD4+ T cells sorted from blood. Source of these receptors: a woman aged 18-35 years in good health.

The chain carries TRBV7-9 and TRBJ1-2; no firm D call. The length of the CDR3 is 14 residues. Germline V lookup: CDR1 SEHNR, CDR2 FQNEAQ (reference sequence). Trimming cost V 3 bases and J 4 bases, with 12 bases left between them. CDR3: CASSLVAGTYGYTF. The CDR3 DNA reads TGTGCCAGCAGCTTGGTCGCAGGAACCTATGGCTACACCTTC.

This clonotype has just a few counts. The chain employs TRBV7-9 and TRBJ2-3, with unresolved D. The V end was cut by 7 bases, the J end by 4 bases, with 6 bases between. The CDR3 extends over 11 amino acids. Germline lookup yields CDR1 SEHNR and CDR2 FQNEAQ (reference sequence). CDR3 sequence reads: CASTLADTQYF. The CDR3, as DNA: TGTGCCAGCACCCTTGCAGATACGCAGTATTTT. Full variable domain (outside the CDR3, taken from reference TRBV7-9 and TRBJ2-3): DTGVSQNPRHKITKRGQNVTFRCDPISEHNRLYWYRQTLGQGPEFLTYFQNEAQLEKSRLLSDRFSAERPKGSFSTLEIQRTEQGDSAMYLCASTLADTQYFGPGTRLTVL.

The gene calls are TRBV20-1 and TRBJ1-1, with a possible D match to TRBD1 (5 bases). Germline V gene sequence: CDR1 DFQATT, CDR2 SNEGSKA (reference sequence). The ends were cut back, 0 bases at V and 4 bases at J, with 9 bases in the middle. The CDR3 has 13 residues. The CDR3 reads CSARDGGSTEAFF. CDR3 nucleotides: TGCAGTGCTAGAGATGGGGGGTCCACTGAAGCTTTCTTT.

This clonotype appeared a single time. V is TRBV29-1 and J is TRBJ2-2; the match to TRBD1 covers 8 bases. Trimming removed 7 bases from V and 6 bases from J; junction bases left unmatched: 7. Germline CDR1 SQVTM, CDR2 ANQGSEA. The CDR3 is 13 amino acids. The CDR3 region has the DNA TGCAGCGGTAGACAGGGGCTAGCCGGGGAGCTGTTTTTT. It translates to CSGRQGLAGELFF.

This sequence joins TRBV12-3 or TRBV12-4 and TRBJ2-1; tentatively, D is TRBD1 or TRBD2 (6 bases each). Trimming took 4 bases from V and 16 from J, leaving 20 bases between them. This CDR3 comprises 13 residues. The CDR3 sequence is CASSYTGGLKPFF. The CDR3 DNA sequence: TGTGCCAGCAGTTACACTGGGGGGCTAAAGCCCTTCTTC.

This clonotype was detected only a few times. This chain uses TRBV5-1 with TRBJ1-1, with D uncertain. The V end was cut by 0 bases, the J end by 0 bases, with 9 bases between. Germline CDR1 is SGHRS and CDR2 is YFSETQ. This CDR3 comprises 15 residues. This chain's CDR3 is CASSLVFGLNTEAFF. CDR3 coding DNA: TGCGCCAGCAGCTTGGTGTTTGGCCTGAACACTGAAGCTTTCTTT.

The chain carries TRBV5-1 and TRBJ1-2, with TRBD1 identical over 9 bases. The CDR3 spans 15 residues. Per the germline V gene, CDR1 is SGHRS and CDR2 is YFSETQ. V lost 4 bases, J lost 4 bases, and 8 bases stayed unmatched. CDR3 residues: CASSVGTGLFYGYTF. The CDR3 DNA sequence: TGCGCCAGCAGCGTCGGGACAGGGCTATTCTATGGCTACACCTTC.

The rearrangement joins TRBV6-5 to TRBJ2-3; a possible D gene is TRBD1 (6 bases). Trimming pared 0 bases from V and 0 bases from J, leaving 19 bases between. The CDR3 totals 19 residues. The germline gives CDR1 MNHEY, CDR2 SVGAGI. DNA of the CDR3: TGTGCCAGCAGTTACTCGATAGTCGTGTTTCAGGGGAGCACAGATACGCAGTATTTT. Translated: CASSYSIVVFQGSTDTQYF.

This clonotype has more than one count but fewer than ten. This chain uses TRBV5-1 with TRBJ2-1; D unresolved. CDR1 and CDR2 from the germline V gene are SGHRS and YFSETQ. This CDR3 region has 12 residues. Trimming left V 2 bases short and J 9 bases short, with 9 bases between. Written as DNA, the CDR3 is TGCGCCAGCAGCTTAATAACCCGTGAGCAGTTCTTC. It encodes CASSLITREQFF.

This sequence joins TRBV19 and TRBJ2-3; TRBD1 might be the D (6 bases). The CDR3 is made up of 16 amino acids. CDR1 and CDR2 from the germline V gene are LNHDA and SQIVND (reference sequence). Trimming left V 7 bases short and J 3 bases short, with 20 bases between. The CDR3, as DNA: TGTGCCAGTAAGGGGACACTCCGTAGCAGAACAGATACGCAGTATTTT. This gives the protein CASKGTLRSRTDTQYF.

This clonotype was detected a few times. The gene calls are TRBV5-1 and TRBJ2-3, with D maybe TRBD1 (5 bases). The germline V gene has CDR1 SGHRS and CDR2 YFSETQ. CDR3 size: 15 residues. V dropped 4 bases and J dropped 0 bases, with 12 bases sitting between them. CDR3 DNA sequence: TGCGCCAGCAGCCGTACAGGAATAAGCACAGATACGCAGTATTTT. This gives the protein CASSRTGISTDTQYF.

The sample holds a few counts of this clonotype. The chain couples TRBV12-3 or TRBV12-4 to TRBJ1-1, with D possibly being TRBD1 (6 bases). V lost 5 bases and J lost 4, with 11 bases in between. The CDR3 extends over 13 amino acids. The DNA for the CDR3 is TGTGCCAGCAGTCCATGGACAGCCACTGAAGCTTTCTTT. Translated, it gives CASSPWTATEAFF.

This CDR3 is CASSSAVRGHTEAFF. The CDR3 region has the DNA TGTGCCAGCAGTTCTGCGGTCCGAGGACACACTGAAGCTTTCTTT. The chain links TRBV5-5 to TRBJ1-1; D remains unclear. V was shortened by 5 bases and J by 3 bases, with 17 bases between the two germline ends. CDR3 size: 15 residues. Germline CDR1 and CDR2: SGHKS and YYEKEE (reference sequence).

CDR3 in DNA: TGTGCCAGCAGCTTATCTCGGAACACAGATACGCAGTATTTT. This codes for CASSLSRNTDTQYF. The chain couples TRBV11-3 to TRBJ2-3, with unresolved D. CDR1 is SGHNT and CDR2 is YENEEA in the germline V gene. V lost 2 bases and J 2 bases, leaving 8 bases between the germline ends. This CDR3 region has 14 residues.

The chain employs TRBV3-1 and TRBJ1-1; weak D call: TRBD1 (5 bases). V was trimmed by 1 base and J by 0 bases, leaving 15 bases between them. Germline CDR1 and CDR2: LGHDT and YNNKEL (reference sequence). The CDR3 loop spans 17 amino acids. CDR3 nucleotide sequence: TGTGCCAGCAGCCAAGGTCCAGGGAAGGTTATGAACACTGAAGCTTTCTTT. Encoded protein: CASSQGPGKVMNTEAFF.

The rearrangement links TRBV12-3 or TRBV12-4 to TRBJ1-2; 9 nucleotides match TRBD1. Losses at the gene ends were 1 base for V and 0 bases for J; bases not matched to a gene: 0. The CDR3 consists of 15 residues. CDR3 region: CASSLGDRANYGYTF. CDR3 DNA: TGTGCCAGCAGTTTAGGGGACAGGGCTAACTATGGCTACACCTTC.

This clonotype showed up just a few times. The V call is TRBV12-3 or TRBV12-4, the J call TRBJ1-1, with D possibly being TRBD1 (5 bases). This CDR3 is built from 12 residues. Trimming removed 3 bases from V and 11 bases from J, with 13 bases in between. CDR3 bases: TGTGCCAGCAGTTTTTGGGGGGGAGGGGCTTTCTTT. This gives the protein CASSFWGGGAFF.

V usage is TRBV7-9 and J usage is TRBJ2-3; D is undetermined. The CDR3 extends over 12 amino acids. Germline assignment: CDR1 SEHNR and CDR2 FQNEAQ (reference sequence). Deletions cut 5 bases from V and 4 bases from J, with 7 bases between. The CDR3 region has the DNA TGTGCCAGCAGCCCAGCATCAGATACGCAGTATTTT. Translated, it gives CASSPASDTQYF. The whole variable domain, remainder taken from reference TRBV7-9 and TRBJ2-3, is DTGVSQNPRHKITKRGQNVTFRCDPISEHNRLYWYRQTLGQGPEFLTYFQNEAQLEKSRLLSDRFSAERPKGSFSTLEIQRTEQGDSAMYLCASSPASDTQYFGPGTRLTVL.

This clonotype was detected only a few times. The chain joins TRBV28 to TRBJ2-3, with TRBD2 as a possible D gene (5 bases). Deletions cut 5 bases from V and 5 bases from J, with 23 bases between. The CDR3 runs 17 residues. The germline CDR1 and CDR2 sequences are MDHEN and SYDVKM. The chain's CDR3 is CASSPMAGRPGEDTQYF. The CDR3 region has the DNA TGTGCCAGCAGTCCCATGGCGGGCAGGCCGGGTGAAGATACGCAGTATTTT.

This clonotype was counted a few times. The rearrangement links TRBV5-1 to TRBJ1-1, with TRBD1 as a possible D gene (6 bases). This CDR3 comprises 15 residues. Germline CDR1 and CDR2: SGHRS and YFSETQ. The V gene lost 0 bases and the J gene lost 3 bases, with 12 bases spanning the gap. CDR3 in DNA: TGCGCCAGCAGCTTGGAGGGGCAGGGGCACACTGAAGCTTTCTTT. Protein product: CASSLEGQGHTEAFF.

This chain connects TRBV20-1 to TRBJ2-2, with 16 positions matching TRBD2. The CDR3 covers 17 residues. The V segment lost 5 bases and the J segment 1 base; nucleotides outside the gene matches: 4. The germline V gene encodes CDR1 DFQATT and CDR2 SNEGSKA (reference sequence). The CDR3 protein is CSAPGLAGGQNTGELFF. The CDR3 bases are TGCAGTGCTCCGGGACTAGCGGGGGGGCAGAACACCGGGGAGCTGTTTTTT.

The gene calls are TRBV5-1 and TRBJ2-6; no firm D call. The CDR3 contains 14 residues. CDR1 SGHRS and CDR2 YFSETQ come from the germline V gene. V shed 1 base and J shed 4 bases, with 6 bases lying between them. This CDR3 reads CASSLTAGANVLTF. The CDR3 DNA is TGCGCCAGCAGCTTGACCGCCGGGGCCAACGTCCTGACTTTC. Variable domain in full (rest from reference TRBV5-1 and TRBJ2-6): KAGVTQTPRYLIKTRGQQVTLSCSPISGHRSVSWYQQTPGQGLQFLFEYFSETQRNKGNFPGRFSGRQFSNSRSEMNVSTLELGDSALYLCASSLTAGANVLTFGAGSRLTVL.

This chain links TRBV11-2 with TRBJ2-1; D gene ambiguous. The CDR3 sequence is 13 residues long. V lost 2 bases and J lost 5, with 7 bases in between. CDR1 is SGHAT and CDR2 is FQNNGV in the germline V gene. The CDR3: CASSLSADNEQFF. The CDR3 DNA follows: TGTGCCAGCAGCTTATCGGCAGACAATGAGCAGTTCTTC.

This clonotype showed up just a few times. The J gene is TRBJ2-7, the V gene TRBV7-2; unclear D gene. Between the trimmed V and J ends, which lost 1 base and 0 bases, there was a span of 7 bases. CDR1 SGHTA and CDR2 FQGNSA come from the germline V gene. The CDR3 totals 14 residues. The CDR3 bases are TGTGCCAGCAGCTTAGTTAGAGTCTCCTACGAGCAGTACTTC. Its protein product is CASSLVRVSYEQYF.

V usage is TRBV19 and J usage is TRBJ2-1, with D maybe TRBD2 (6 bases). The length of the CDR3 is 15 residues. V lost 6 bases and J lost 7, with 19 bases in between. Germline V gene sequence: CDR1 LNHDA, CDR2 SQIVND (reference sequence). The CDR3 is CASRGIGGKKNEQFF. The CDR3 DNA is TGTGCCAGTAGAGGTATCGGAGGGAAGAAGAATGAGCAGTTCTTC.

CDR3 bases: TGCAGTGCTAGCTGGCGGGGGGGCCGAGATACGCAGTATTTT. This codes for CSASWRGGRDTQYF. The J gene is TRBJ2-3, the V gene TRBV20-1; the match to TRBD2 covers 9 bases. The germline gives CDR1 DFQATT, CDR2 SNEGSKA (reference sequence). The CDR3 covers 14 residues. V gave up 3 bases and J gave up 5 bases; unmatched junction bases: 6.

Here the CDR3 reads CASRRLAGTLEQYF. CDR3 bases: TGTGCCAGCAGAAGACTAGCGGGGACCCTCGAGCAGTACTTC. The chain joins TRBV7-2 to TRBJ2-7; 11 bases match TRBD2. The J segment lost 6 bases and the V segment lost 6 bases, leaving 7 bases of the junction unmatched. The CDR3 is 14 amino acids. The germline CDR1 and CDR2 sequences are SGHTA and FQGNSA. The whole variable domain, remainder taken from reference TRBV7-2 and TRBJ2-7, is GAGVSQSPSNKVTEKGKDVELRCDPISGHTALYWYRQSLGQGLEFLIYFQGNSAPDKSGLPSDRFSAERTGGSVSTLTIQRTQQEDSAVYLCASRRLAGTLEQYFGPGTRLTVT.